These 10 T cell receptor beta chains share one sample of origin, sequenced in a study of identifying expanded T cells in peripheral blood. Here immunoSEQ multiplex PCR was the method, and the copy in TCRdb shows in-frame clones only, minus some. The repertoire holds some 93,000 clones, with roughly 86% as singletons. The sample was blood. The receptor source for this set is a person aged 18 to 70 in good health.

The chain is built from TRBV7-9 and TRBJ1-4; D call uncertain. With 5 bases removed from V and 6 bases from J, the gap between germline ends came to 13 bases. This CDR3 has 14 residues. Per germline, CDR1 SEHNR and CDR2 FQNEAQ (reference sequence). DNA for the CDR3: TGTGCCAGCAGCCCCGGTGCGACTGATGAAAAACTGTTTTTT. Translation gives CASSPGATDEKLFF.

The chain combines TRBV15 with TRBJ1-2, with D unclear. V was shortened by 1 base and J by 0 bases, with 9 bases between the two germline ends. The germline V gene encodes CDR1 LNHNV and CDR2 YYDKDF (reference sequence). This CDR3 comprises 15 residues. Here the CDR3 reads CATSRGVVTNYGYTF. DNA for the CDR3: TGTGCCACCAGCAGAGGGGTAGTTACTAACTATGGCTACACCTTC.

The chain carries TRBV4-1 and TRBJ2-5, with a possible D match to TRBD1 (5 bases). CDR1 and CDR2 from the germline V gene are MGHRA and YSYEKL. V shed 1 base and J shed 5 bases, with 11 bases lying between them. The CDR3 loop spans 14 amino acids. The CDR3, as DNA: TGCGCCAGCAGCCAAGTCGAGACAGCCGAGACCCAGTACTTC. Translation: CASSQVETAETQYF.

V and J are TRBV7-2 and TRBJ2-1, with 8 positions matching TRBD2. The CDR3 has 15 amino acids. Germline V gene lookup returns CDR1 SGHTA and CDR2 FQGNSA. The ends lost 6 bases at V and 0 bases at J; junction bases unmatched: 4. The CDR3 bases are TGTGCCAGCAGATTTAGCGGGGCCTCCTACAATGAGCAGTTCTTC. It translates to CASRFSGASYNEQFF.

This clone was observed once. The chain recombines TRBV10-1 with TRBJ1-1; weak D call: TRBD1 (5 bases). Germline V gene data show CDR1 as WNHNN and CDR2 as SYGVQD (reference sequence). The CDR3 length is 13 residues. The germline V and J ends were trimmed by 4 bases and 11 bases, with 17 bases remaining between them. CDR3 in DNA: TGCGCCAGCAGTGGGGCCAGGGATCAAGGCGCTTTCTTT. Amino acids: CASSGARDQGAFF.

V and J are TRBV6-1 and TRBJ2-7, with 9 nucleotides matching TRBD1. Germline assignment: CDR1 MNHNS and CDR2 SASEGT. The CDR3 is 14 residues long. Trimming took 3 bases from V and 3 from J; bases not matched to a gene: 3. Here the CDR3 reads CASSDGDRDYEQYF. The CDR3, as DNA: TGTGCCAGCAGTGATGGGGACAGGGACTACGAGCAGTACTTC.

V and J are TRBV7-7 and TRBJ2-1; D is perhaps TRBD1 (6 bases). CDR1 SSHAT and CDR2 FNYEAQ come from the germline V gene (reference sequence). The CDR3 is 15 residues long. V gave up 5 bases and J gave up 3 bases, with 14 bases separating them. CDR3 in amino acids: CASSLDRTVYNEQFF. CDR3 DNA: TGTGCCAGCAGCCTAGACAGGACCGTCTACAATGAGCAGTTCTTC.

Only one count was recorded for this clone. This chain links TRBV4-2 with TRBJ1-3, with TRBD1 matching 9 bases. This CDR3 has 17 amino acids. Germline CDR1 and CDR2: LGHNA and YNFKEQ. With V trimmed by 3 bases and J by 2 bases, 8 bases remained unmatched. This CDR3 is CASSQPPGQGTGNTIYF. CDR3 sequence (DNA): TGTGCCAGCAGCCAGCCCCCCGGACAGGGGACTGGAAACACCATATATTTT.

This clone occurred once. The chain joins TRBV29-1 to TRBJ2-7, with 10 positions matching TRBD2. Germline V lookup: CDR1 SQVTM, CDR2 ANQGSEA. Trimming removed 6 bases from V and 7 bases from J; junction bases left unmatched: 21. This CDR3 spans 17 amino acids. CDR3 nucleotides: TGCAGCGTGAGAAACCCCATTCTAGCGGGGGCTCCGGGGGAGCAGTACTTC. Its translation: CSVRNPILAGAPGEQYF.

The V and J genes are TRBV6-1 and TRBJ1-3, with D possibly being TRBD1 (5 bases). Trimming took 2 bases from V and 0 from J, leaving 14 bases between them. Germline CDR1 and CDR2: MNHNS and SASEGT. The CDR3 is 17 residues long. The CDR3 sequence is CASSEMNRGLSGNTIYF. DNA of the CDR3: TGTGCCAGCAGTGAAATGAATAGGGGCCTCTCTGGAAACACCATATATTTT.